This TCR beta chain was profiled in a study of T cells in Graves' hyperthyroidism and ophthalmopathy (dated by TCRdb to between 2018 and 2021). Describing the broader study: Peripheral blood samples were taken at initial diagnosis, before any treatment was given. Prospective prediction of ophthalmopathy was tested in an independent validation cohort of 18 to 20 hyperthyroidism patients and 15 to 17 patients who later progressed to ophthalmopathy. TCR V-J signatures able to tell the groups apart were searched for in a discovery cohort of 95 or so patients, of whom approximately 40 had Graves' ophthalmopathy and roughly 59 had stable Graves' hyperthyroidism. The roughly 100 discovery patients were randomly divided into training and test sets at a 7:3 ratio. After blood sampling, hyperthyroidism patients were treated with methimazole at a starting dose of 30 mg daily, and ophthalmopathy patients were treated with high-dose intravenous methylprednisolone. The study also compared thyroid tissue and blood T-cell repertoires from about six Graves' hyperthyroidism patients. TCR Vbeta CDR3 sequencing of approximately 140 peripheral blood samples (roughly 43 ophthalmopathy, some 75 hyperthyroidism and some 17 progressor patients) is reported in the paper.

The TCR beta CDR3 regions were amplified from the RNA transcripts. The first round of RT-PCR for the TCR CDR3 was performed with the HTBI primer set and the Qiagen OneStep RT-PCR kit. The libraries were constructed in a second round of multiplex PCR and then size-selected and purified. The libraries were sequenced on an Illumina HiSeq2000 using paired-end 100 bp reads. Per the original workflow: SOAPnuke was used to process the raw data, with reads discarded if the reads contained adapters or uncalled bases, had a mean Phred below 15, or lacked an exact constant-primer or identifier match. High-quality paired reads were merged using COPE v1.2.5, and each unique nucleotide sequence was defined as a clonotype. MiTCR v1.1 was used to align the clonotypes against IMGT TRBV, TRBD and TRBJ reference segments. Only V-J combinations with frequency above 0.0001, covering about 99% of repertoires, were analysed. A TCS score was defined as the ratio of F50 (clonal expansion) to E x V (chaos), with BLOSUM62-based TCRdist applied between CDR3 peptides within each V-J. Welch's t-statistics and random forest reduced around 550 V-J features to around 14, which were used in a naive Bayes classifier (R e1071). TCRdb's own reprocessing of the public reads used fastp at Q25 and MiXCR and kept productive beta chains. A single entry per CDR3 protein holds the most common genes and DNA from its merged rows. TCRdb, not the original authors, processed these V and J calls. Here the sample has about 600,000 distinct CDR3 sequences; around 15% occur a single time. Around 13% of the sample is held by the ten biggest clonotypes.

Ophthalmopathy patients had moderately to severely active disease, Clinical Activity Score of at least 3, NOSPECS grade of at least 4, and duration under 3 months. Exclusion was applied to patients with uncontrolled infections, other autoimmune diseases, pregnancy or lactation. Clinical symptoms, serum thyroxine and TRAb, thyroid ultrasound, and orbital computed tomography formed the basis for the diagnoses. PBMCs were isolated from 8 to 10 ml of fresh peripheral blood by Ficoll-Paque density gradient centrifugation. Total RNA was extracted using Trizol reagent, and RNA quality was assessed on an Agilent 2100 Bioanalyzer. Taken from the germline V gene, the CDR1 and CDR2 loops are KGHSH and LQKENI. Inclusive of the bounding cysteine and phenylalanine, the CDR3 is 15 residues long. Only the CDR3 DNA stays, 45 bases, in frame from base 1. V lost 8 bases and J lost 0 bases; the stretch between them is 14 bases long.

The paper's findings and limits, for the study overall: Ophthalmopathy was separated from stable hyperthyroidism by a 13 V-J signature model, with around 90% sensitivity and 81% to 82% specificity obtained in cross-validation and 80%/75% obtained in testing. In validation, the model predicted progression to ophthalmopathy with around 71% sensitivity and about 73% specificity, a median of around 6.6 months before onset. Sample size was not statistically predetermined, and investigators were not blinded to group allocation. Blood samples also contained most of the expanded thyroid clonotypes (frequency above 0.001), which suggests that blood repertoires may reflect thyroid immune responses.

This clonotype was seen repeatedly, ten times or more. Its antigen is still unknown. Base-call qualities are not available, and no considerably larger clone is one nucleotide away. The receptor's source is a woman aged 45 to 65 with Graves' ophthalmopathy. Rearrangement joined TRBV18 to TRBJ2-1; no D gene call is confident. Specimen: blood. The CDR3 in this case is CASAVEPSSYNEQFF. The nucleotide sequence reads TGTGCCAGCGCCGTCGAGCCCAGCTCCTACAATGAGCAGTTCTTC.